Each of the 6 T cell receptor beta chains below was sequenced from the same sample in a study of blood T cell repertoires in COVID-19. Sequencing used immunoSEQ multiplex PCR; TCRdb keeps in-frame clones, though not all of them. The sample consists of 200,000 to 250,000 clones, about 85% of them appearing once. Sequencing used peripheral blood. The source of these receptors is a woman under 30 who had recovered from COVID-19.

This clone came up once. The J gene is TRBJ1-2, the V gene TRBV19; TRBD1 matches at 7 bases. Germline V gene sequence: CDR1 LNHDA, CDR2 SQIVND (reference sequence). The CDR3 is 17 residues long. The junction had 15 bases not matched to a gene; V was cut back by 5 bases and J by 3 bases. For the CDR3, the DNA is TGTGCCAGTAGTCCCGACAGGGAATGGGGGGAGGACTATGGCTACACCTTC. Its translation is CASSPDREWGEDYGYTF.

This sequence joins TRBV13 and TRBJ2-6; D may be TRBD1 (7 bases). Germline V CDR1 and CDR2: PRHDT, FYEKMQ (reference sequence). V was pared by 5 bases and J by 3 bases, with 8 bases between. The CDR3 length is 14 residues. The CDR3 nucleotides are TGTGCCAGCAGCCAGGGGGGTGGGGCCAACGTCCTGACTTTC. This codes for CASSQGGGANVLTF.

CDR3 loop: CASSYANSGYTF. As DNA, the CDR3 is TGTGCCAGCAGTTACGCGAACAGTGGCTACACCTTC. The J gene is TRBJ1-2, the V gene TRBV6-5, with D uncertain. This CDR3 is built from 12 residues. V gave up 2 bases and J gave up 7 bases, with 8 bases separating them. CDR1 and CDR2 (germline): MNHEY, SVGAGI.

The chain couples TRBV27 to TRBJ2-7, with TRBD2 matching 8 bases. The CDR3 consists of 14 residues. Looked up from germline, CDR1 is MNHEY and CDR2 is SMNVEV (reference sequence). V trimming: 5 bases; J trimming: 4 bases; junction bases outside the gene matches: 7. The CDR3 coding sequence is TGTGCCAGCAGTCCCGGGGGGGGCTCGTACGAGCAGTACTTC. Translating it yields CASSPGGGSYEQYF.

This clone was recorded a few times. The chain joins TRBV4-1 to TRBJ2-1; D perhaps matches TRBD2 (5 bases). This CDR3 region has 14 residues. Per germline, CDR1 MGHRA and CDR2 YSYEKL. The germline V and J ends were trimmed by 2 bases and 9 bases, with 14 bases remaining between them. CDR3 in amino acids: CASSQPRTGREQFF. CDR3 DNA sequence: TGCGCCAGCAGCCAACCCAGGACTGGCCGTGAGCAGTTCTTC.

This sequence joins TRBV5-1 and TRBJ1-1; perhaps TRBD1 as D (5 bases). CDR1 and CDR2 (germline): SGHRS, YFSETQ. V lost 2 bases to trimming and J lost 7 bases, with 12 bases between them. This CDR3 has 13 amino acids. CDR3 sequence (DNA): TGCGCCAGCAGCTTCTACCAGGGAATTGAAGCTTTCTTT. Translation gives CASSFYQGIEAFF.